These 4 T cell receptor beta chains share one sample of origin, sequenced in a study of blood T cells in healthy people across ages. Next came a second PCR, run for about 6 to 11 cycles, which used a sample-barcoded 5' primer along with a J-beta primer mix. MiXCR was run by TCRdb on the 5' RACE reads, yielding one entry per CDR3 protein. The data contain a few hundred thousand distinct CDR3 sequences, 27% of them singletons. Sample: blood. These receptors originate from a woman aged 65 to 85 in good health.

The chain has TRBV11-2 and TRBJ2-2; 8 bases map to TRBD2. CDR3 length: 16 amino acids. V lost 5 bases and J lost 4; bases outside the gene matches: 9. Germline CDR1 reads SGHAT; CDR2 reads FQNNGV. The chain's CDR3 is CASSLNTGGSTGELFF. The DNA of the CDR3 is TGTGCCAGCAGCCTGAACACGGGAGGGAGCACCGGGGAGCTGTTTTTT.

CDR3 residues: CASSIDRAGKLFF. DNA of the CDR3: TGTGCCAGTAGTATAGATCGGGCAGGAAAACTGTTTTTT. The chain couples TRBV19 to TRBJ1-4; D is uncertain. Germline lookup yields CDR1 LNHDA and CDR2 SQIVND (reference sequence). The CDR3 is made up of 13 amino acids. Trimming took 0 bases from V and 10 from J, leaving 9 bases between them. Based on the CDR3 plus reference TRBV19 and TRBJ1-4, the full variable domain is DGGITQSPKYLFRKEGQNVTLSCEQNLNHDAMYWYRQDPGQGLRLIYYSQIVNDFQKGDIAEGYSVSREKKESFPLTVTSAQKNPTAFYLCASSIDRAGKLFFGSGTQLSVL.

V usage is TRBV2 and J usage is TRBJ2-1, with 13 nucleotides matching TRBD2. The CDR3 is made up of 16 amino acids. J gave up 7 bases and V 11 bases, and 14 bases lay outside the gene matches. Germline V gene data show CDR1 as SNHLY and CDR2 as FYNNEI. The CDR3 DNA sequence: TGTGCCGGTATTATATATCCGGGACTAGCGGGAAATGAGCAGTTCTTC. It translates to CAGIIYPGLAGNEQFF.

This clonotype was found once. The chain recombines TRBV10-3 with TRBJ2-7; a possible D gene is TRBD1 (5 bases). Germline CDR1 ENHRY, CDR2 SYGVKD. V gave up 0 bases and J gave up 2 bases, with 11 bases separating them. The CDR3 is 15 residues long. CDR3 sequence reads: CAISESRGLTYEQYF. The CDR3 coding sequence is TGTGCCATCAGTGAGTCTAGGGGCCTTACCTACGAGCAGTACTTC.